A single sample is the source of the 30 T cell receptor beta chains below, sequenced in a study of blood T cell repertoires in COVID-19. Produced via immunoSEQ multiplex PCR; TCRdb's table is partial and in-frame only. The top ten clones hold more than 7.5% of a sample with 300,000 to 400,000 clones, roughly 89% of them seen once. What was sequenced was peripheral blood. The receptors originated from a man aged 25 to 40 with COVID-19, enrolled during active disease.

This rearrangement joins TRBV19 to TRBJ2-7, with TRBD1 matching 8 bases. The ends lost 5 bases at V and 3 bases at J; junction bases unmatched: 12. The CDR3 is 16 residues long. Germline CDR1 is LNHDA and CDR2 is SQIVND (reference sequence). The CDR3 nucleotides are TGTGCCAGTAGTGTGATCTGGACAGGGATTGGCTACGAGCAGTACTTC. Encoded protein: CASSVIWTGIGYEQYF.

The chain carries TRBV5-1 and TRBJ1-1; maybe TRBD1 (6 bases). CDR3 length: 17 residues. Germline-derived CDR1 and CDR2 are SGHRS and YFSETQ. V gave up 4 bases and J gave up 3 bases, with 22 bases separating them. This CDR3 reads CASSATGTHYQDTEAFF. The CDR3 bases are TGCGCCAGCAGCGCTACAGGGACCCACTATCAGGACACTGAAGCTTTCTTT.

This chain joins TRBV7-7 and TRBJ2-7; perhaps TRBD1 as D (5 bases). The length of the CDR3 is 13 residues. Germline V gene sequence: CDR1 SSHAT, CDR2 FNYEAQ (reference sequence). Trimming pared 4 bases from V and 6 bases from J, leaving 13 bases between. The chain's CDR3 is CASSSLQGSEQYF. The CDR3 DNA is TGTGCCAGCAGCTCCCTTCAGGGTTCCGAGCAGTACTTC.

The J gene is TRBJ1-5, the V gene TRBV27, with unresolved D. This CDR3 spans 20 amino acids. Germline V gives CDR1 MNHEY, CDR2 SMNVEV (reference sequence). V lost 2 bases and J 0 bases, leaving 23 bases between the germline ends. CDR3 sequence: CASSLIGGGRPGFSNQPQHF. Written as DNA, the CDR3 is TGTGCCAGCAGTTTAATAGGAGGTGGCCGGCCGGGGTTTAGCAATCAGCCCCAGCATTTT.

The V call is TRBV10-1, the J call TRBJ2-5; perhaps TRBD1 as D (6 bases). Trimming shortened V by 2 bases and J by 5 bases, and 9 bases separated the two germline ends. CDR1 and CDR2 (germline): WNHNN, SYGVQD (reference sequence). The CDR3 runs to 13 residues. CDR3 sequence reads: CASSEEGEETQYF. CDR3 DNA sequence: TGCGCCAGCAGTGAGGAGGGGGAGGAGACCCAGTACTTC.

This sequence joins TRBV5-1 and TRBJ1-4; a weak D match, TRBD1 (5 bases). Trimming took 3 bases from V and 7 from J, leaving 10 bases between them. The CDR3 consists of 13 residues. Germline assignment: CDR1 SGHRS and CDR2 YFSETQ. In nucleotides, the CDR3 is TGCGCCAGCAGCTATCAGGGAACTGAAAAACTGTTTTTT. Translation gives CASSYQGTEKLFF.

The J gene is TRBJ2-1, the V gene TRBV7-3; 13 nucleotides agree with TRBD2. Germline CDR1 is SGHTA and CDR2 is FQGTGA. The CDR3 is made up of 16 amino acids. Germline trimming cut 6 bases from V and 7 bases from J; bases unmatched to any gene: 9. CDR3 residues: CASSPTSGGFKNEQFF. DNA of the CDR3: TGTGCCAGCAGTCCGACTAGCGGGGGGTTTAAGAATGAGCAGTTCTTC.

The chain links TRBV5-5 to TRBJ2-5, with 9 bases lining up with TRBD1. Germline loops: CDR1 SGHKS, CDR2 YYEKEE (reference sequence). The CDR3 covers 15 residues. The trim removed 0 bases at V and 5 bases at J, leaving 5 bases unmatched. This chain's CDR3 is CASSLGDRVGETQYF. The CDR3 coding sequence is TGTGCCAGCAGCTTGGGGGACAGGGTCGGGGAGACCCAGTACTTC.

The chain recombines TRBV13 with TRBJ1-4, with 7 bases aligning to TRBD1. This CDR3 comprises 16 residues. V dropped 0 bases and J dropped 0; count of bases not matched to a gene: 1. Germline values: CDR1 PRHDT, CDR2 FYEKMQ (reference sequence). The chain's CDR3 is CASSLGQGATNEKLFF. The DNA of the CDR3 is TGTGCCAGCAGCTTAGGGCAGGGGGCAACTAATGAAAAACTGTTTTTT.

CDR3 DNA: TGCGCCAGCAGCTTGGCGTCTATCGGGAGCGGCACTGAAGCTTTCTTT. It translates to CASSLASIGSGTEAFF. The genes are TRBV5-1 and TRBJ1-1; D remains unclear. Germline V CDR1 and CDR2: SGHRS, YFSETQ. The length of the CDR3 is 16 residues. V lost 0 bases, J lost 4 bases, and 16 bases lay in between.

The chain uses TRBV5-1 and TRBJ2-5; possible D gene TRBD1, 6 bases. V lost 1 base and J lost 5, with 12 bases in between. Per the germline V gene, CDR1 is SGHRS and CDR2 is YFSETQ. There are 14 residues in the CDR3. CDR3 region: CASSLFAGVETQYF. CDR3 sequence (DNA): TGCGCCAGCAGCTTGTTCGCAGGGGTTGAGACCCAGTACTTC.

The chain employs TRBV28 and TRBJ2-7, with D uncertain. Germline loops: CDR1 MDHEN, CDR2 SYDVKM. V was pared by 2 bases and J by 7 bases, with 9 bases between. This CDR3 contains 12 residues. The CDR3 sequence is CASSLVPREQYF. The DNA of the CDR3 is TGTGCCAGCAGTTTAGTCCCGAGGGAGCAGTACTTC.

V usage is TRBV7-3 and J usage is TRBJ2-1; D possibly corresponds to TRBD2 (6 bases). V lost 7 bases and J 5 bases, leaving 15 bases between the germline ends. The CDR3 is 14 residues long. The germline V gene encodes CDR1 SGHTA and CDR2 FQGTGA. The CDR3 loop reads CASTLSGTHNEQFF. The CDR3 DNA reads as TGTGCCAGCACCCTCTCCGGGACTCACAATGAGCAGTTCTTC. Based on the CDR3 plus reference TRBV7-3 and TRBJ2-1, the full variable domain is GAGVSQTPSNKVTEKGKYVELRCDPISGHTALYWYRQSLGQGPEFLIYFQGTGAADDSGLPNDRFFAVRPEGSVSTLKIQRTERGDSAVYLCASTLSGTHNEQFFGPGTRLTVL.

V and J are TRBV2 and TRBJ2-3, with TRBD2 matching over 11 bases. The CDR3 extends over 15 amino acids. Germline values: CDR1 SNHLY, CDR2 FYNNEI. V was pared by 2 bases and J by 4 bases, with 2 bases of the junction left unmatched. CDR3: CASSETSGRADTQYF. CDR3 nucleotides: TGTGCCAGCAGTGAAACTAGCGGGAGAGCAGATACGCAGTATTTT.

This rearrangement joins TRBV28 to TRBJ2-7; tentatively, D is TRBD2 (6 bases). This CDR3 comprises 14 residues. The V end was cut by 10 bases, the J end by 4 bases, with 20 bases between. Germline V lookup: CDR1 MDHEN, CDR2 SYDVKM. The CDR3 DNA is TGTGCCACCTCAATAATCGGGACTGGATACGAGCAGTACTTC. It is translated as CATSIIGTGYEQYF. Full variable domain (missing parts from reference TRBV28 and TRBJ2-7): DVKVTQSSRYLVKRTGEKVFLECVQDMDHENMFWYRQDPGLGLRLIYFSYDVKMKEKGDIPEGYSVSREKKERFSLILESASTNQTSMYLCATSIIGTGYEQYFGPGTRLTVT.

This rearrangement joins TRBV3-1 (or the pseudogene TRBV3-2) to TRBJ2-6; 9 nucleotides match TRBD1. Unmatched junction bases numbered 8, after V lost 4 bases and J lost 4 bases. This CDR3 has 17 residues. Germline V gives CDR1 LGHDT, CDR2 YNNKEL (reference sequence). CDR3 protein: CASSPGTGSPGANVLTF. The CDR3 DNA reads TGTGCCAGCAGCCCCGGGACAGGGAGTCCCGGGGCCAACGTCCTGACTTTC.

The chain uses TRBV24-1 and TRBJ2-2; 7 nucleotides agree with TRBD2. The germline CDR1 and CDR2 sequences are KGHDR and SFDVKD. This CDR3 spans 18 amino acids. Trimming removed 5 bases from V and 1 base from J; junction bases left unmatched: 12. The CDR3 DNA follows: TGTGCCACCAGTGGGATAATAGCGGGTGAGATGAACACCGGGGAGCTGTTTTTT. This sequence encodes CATSGIIAGEMNTGELFF.

The rearrangement links TRBV5-1 to TRBJ1-1; D gene uncertain. Trimming shortened V by 5 bases and J by 1 base, and 6 bases separated the two germline ends. CDR1 is SGHRS and CDR2 is YFSETQ in the germline V gene. The CDR3 totals 12 residues. The chain's CDR3 is CASRPGNTEAFF. CDR3 sequence (DNA): TGCGCCAGCAGACCAGGGAACACTGAAGCTTTCTTT.

The rearrangement joins TRBV7-2 to TRBJ1-1; a possible D gene is TRBD1 (5 bases). Germline CDR1 SGHTA, CDR2 FQGNSA. The CDR3 runs 15 residues. The V end lost 1 base, the J end lost 4 bases, and 13 bases lay between the germline ends. This CDR3 reads CASSLEAGKSTEAFF. Here the CDR3 DNA reads TGTGCCAGCAGCTTAGAAGCAGGGAAGAGCACTGAAGCTTTCTTT. The full variable domain, rest sourced from reference TRBV7-2 and TRBJ1-1, is GAGVSQSPSNKVTEKGKDVELRCDPISGHTALYWYRQSLGQGLEFLIYFQGNSAPDKSGLPSDRFSAERTGGSVSTLTIQRTQQEDSAVYLCASSLEAGKSTEAFFGQGTRLTVV.

This clone came up a few times. This chain joins TRBV19 and TRBJ2-3, with 12 bases that match TRBD2. CDR3 length: 16 residues. V shed 6 bases, J shed 8 bases, and the junction held 12 bases outside the gene matches. Germline V gives CDR1 LNHDA, CDR2 SQIVND (reference sequence). This CDR3 is CASRPGTSGPRGTQYF. The CDR3 coding sequence is TGTGCCAGTAGGCCTGGGACTAGCGGGCCGAGGGGTACGCAGTATTTT. Drawing the rest from reference TRBV19 and TRBJ2-3, the complete variable domain is DGGITQSPKYLFRKEGQNVTLSCEQNLNHDAMYWYRQDPGQGLRLIYYSQIVNDFQKGDIAEGYSVSREKKESFPLTVTSAQKNPTAFYLCASRPGTSGPRGTQYFGPGTRLTVL.

The chain combines TRBV4-2 with TRBJ2-2; 10 positions match TRBD2. J gave up 3 bases and V 0 bases, and 4 bases lay outside the gene matches. Germline V CDR1 and CDR2: LGHNA, YNFKEQ. CDR3 length: 17 amino acids. The CDR3 sequence is CASSQEPAGGYTGELFF. CDR3 in DNA: TGTGCCAGCAGCCAAGAGCCAGCGGGAGGGTACACCGGGGAGCTGTTTTTT.

V is TRBV11-2 and J is TRBJ2-7, with D unclear. Deletions cut 7 bases from V and 1 base from J, with 11 bases between. Germline CDR1 SGHAT, CDR2 FQNNGV. The CDR3 length is 13 residues. The CDR3 DNA follows: TGTGCCAGCAACCAGGCCCCTTCCTACGAGCAGTACTTC. Protein product: CASNQAPSYEQYF.

The chain recombines TRBV6-5 with TRBJ2-7; TRBD1 agrees at 8 bases. V shed 6 bases, J shed 3 bases, and the junction held 10 bases outside the gene matches. Germline lookup yields CDR1 MNHEY and CDR2 SVGAGI. This CDR3 spans 15 amino acids. CDR3 nucleotide sequence: TGTGCCAGCAGACTACAGGGGGGCCACAACTACGAGCAGTACTTC. This translates into CASRLQGGHNYEQYF.

This clone came up once. The chain joins TRBV7-2 to TRBJ2-7, with D perhaps matching TRBD1 (5 bases). The CDR3 sequence is 15 residues long. The V end was cut by 4 bases, the J end by 3 bases, with 16 bases between. CDR1 is SGHTA and CDR2 is FQGNSA in the germline V gene. The CDR3 loop is CASSSRRGLNYEQYF. DNA for the CDR3: TGTGCCAGCAGCTCCCGAAGGGGCCTGAACTACGAGCAGTACTTC.

V usage is TRBV24-1 and J usage is TRBJ2-1, with unresolved D. Trimming removed 8 bases from V and 0 bases from J, with 16 bases in between. This CDR3 region has 16 residues. Germline V gene data show CDR1 as KGHDR and CDR2 as SFDVKD. DNA for the CDR3: TGTGCCACCACGGGTGGTCTCGGCGCCTCCTACAATGAGCAGTTCTTC. As protein: CATTGGLGASYNEQFF.

In regard to this clone: Additional DNA sequences in this sample encode the identical CDR3. V and J are TRBV19 and TRBJ1-1; maybe TRBD1 (6 bases). The CDR3 loop spans 14 amino acids. In germline, CDR1 is LNHDA, CDR2 SQIVND (reference sequence). Trimming pared 0 bases from V and 5 bases from J, leaving 10 bases between. CDR3 residues: CASSIDGRGTEAFF. The CDR3 nucleotides read TGTGCCAGTAGTATAGACGGCAGGGGTACTGAAGCTTTCTTT.

This clone was detected ten times or more. This rearrangement joins TRBV11-1 to TRBJ2-7; D ambiguous. This CDR3 region has 16 residues. V lost 2 bases to trimming and J lost 3 bases, with 17 bases between them. Germline-derived CDR1 and CDR2 are SGHAT and FQDESV (reference sequence). CDR3: CASSLPQNGLGYEQYF. As DNA, the CDR3 is TGTGCCAGCAGCTTACCCCAAAATGGGCTTGGCTACGAGCAGTACTTC.

The CDR3 protein is CASRFSDRPQLGYTF. The CDR3 DNA follows: TGTGCCAGCAGATTCTCAGACAGGCCACAGCTCGGCTACACCTTC. This chain connects TRBV28 to TRBJ1-2, with D perhaps matching TRBD1 (6 bases). Germline V gene lookup returns CDR1 MDHEN and CDR2 SYDVKM. V shed 6 bases and J shed 8 bases, with 22 bases lying between them. This CDR3 has 15 amino acids.

The J gene is TRBJ2-1, the V gene TRBV6-2 or TRBV6-3; 10 positions agree with TRBD2. The CDR3 covers 20 residues. CDR1 and CDR2 (germline): MNHEY, SVGEGT. The junction had 18 bases not matched to a gene; V was cut back by 2 bases and J by 5 bases. This CDR3 reads CASSYRRGQGLAGVHNEQFF. CDR3 nucleotide sequence: TGTGCCAGCAGTTACCGACGGGGCCAGGGGCTAGCGGGGGTACACAATGAGCAGTTCTTC.

This clone came up many times. The CDR3 DNA is TGCGCCAGCAGTCCCTTGGCTAGCACAGATACGCAGTATTTT. Translation gives CASSPLASTDTQYF. The V call is TRBV4-1, the J call TRBJ2-3; D gene ambiguous. The CDR3 totals 14 residues. Trimming shortened V by 6 bases and J by 0 bases, and 10 bases separated the two germline ends. Germline V gene lookup returns CDR1 MGHRA and CDR2 YSYEKL.